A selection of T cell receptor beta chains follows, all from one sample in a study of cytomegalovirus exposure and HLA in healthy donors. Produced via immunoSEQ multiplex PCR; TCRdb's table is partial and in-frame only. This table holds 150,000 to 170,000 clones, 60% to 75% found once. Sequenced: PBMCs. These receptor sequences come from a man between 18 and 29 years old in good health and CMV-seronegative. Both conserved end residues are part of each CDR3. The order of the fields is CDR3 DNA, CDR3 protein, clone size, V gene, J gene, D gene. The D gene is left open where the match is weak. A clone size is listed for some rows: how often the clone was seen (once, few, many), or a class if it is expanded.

TGTGCCAGCAGCCAAGAATCTGGGACAGGGGCCTACAATGAGCAGTTCTTC,CASSQESGTGAYNEQFF,few,TRBV14,TRBJ2-1,TRBD1
TGTGCCAGCAGCTTAGTCGGGGGACTGTACACAGATACGCAGTATTTT,CASSLVGGLYTDTQYF,.,TRBV7-8,TRBJ2-3,.
TGTGCCAGCAGTCAGGGGAAAACTGAAGCTTTCTTT,CASSQGKTEAFF,.,TRBV6-5,TRBJ1-1,.
TGTGCCAGCAGTGAAAGGGGTAGGACTAGCGGGTTCAATGAGCAGTTCTTC,CASSERGRTSGFNEQFF,.,TRBV6-1,TRBJ2-1,TRBD2
TGTGCCAGCAGTTTTTGGGGGGCTAACTATGGCTACACCTTC,CASSFWGANYGYTF,.,TRBV27,TRBJ1-2,.
TGTGCCTGGAAGGCGACAGGCTATGCCTACGAGCAGTACTTC,CAWKATGYAYEQYF,.,TRBV30,TRBJ2-7,.
TGTGCCAGCAGTTACTCAGGCAGGGGAGTTATCACTGAAGCTTTCTTT,CASSYSGRGVITEAFF,.,TRBV6-5,TRBJ1-1,.
TGTGCCAGCAGTGAAGCGCTTCCGGGGTACAATGAGCAGTTCTTC,CASSEALPGYNEQFF,.,TRBV2,TRBJ2-1,.
TGTGCCAGCAGGAGGGTCCAAAACAATGAGCAGTTCTTC,CASRRVQNNEQFF,once,TRBV6-5,TRBJ2-1,.
TGTGCCAGCAGTTTACTACAGGGAGCTTTCTTT,CASSLLQGAFF,.,TRBV28,TRBJ1-1,.
TGTGCCAGCAGTTTGGCCGGGACAGGGCGGTACGAGCAGTACTTC,CASSLAGTGRYEQYF,.,TRBV27,TRBJ2-7,TRBD1
TGTGCCAGCAGCCGACGGGGGAGCTGGGACAATGAGCAGTTCTTC,CASSRRGSWDNEQFF,.,TRBV14,TRBJ2-1,.
TGTGCCAGCAGTTACTCGATGGGGTCAGGGGAGCCCCAGCATTTT,CASSYSMGSGEPQHF,.,TRBV6-6,TRBJ1-5,.
TGTGCCAGCAGTTATCTTCGGGGGGCCCCTACGGGAGATACGCAGTATTTT,CASSYLRGAPTGDTQYF,.,TRBV27,TRBJ2-3,.
TGTGCCAGCACCCGTAAGGCTAGATCCTATAATTCACCCCTCCACTTT,CASTRKARSYNSPLHF,.,TRBV2,TRBJ1-6,.
TGTGCCAGCAGCACAACAGGGGCCGCGAACACCGGGGAGCTGTTTTTT,CASSTTGAANTGELFF,.,TRBV5-6,TRBJ2-2,TRBD1
TGTGCCAGCAGCCGAGACAAGAGCTACGAGCAGTACTTC,CASSRDKSYEQYF,once,TRBV6-5,TRBJ2-7,.
TGCGCCAGCAGCTTGGAGGGGCAACCAAAGCAGTTCTTC,CASSLEGQPKQFF,.,TRBV5-1,TRBJ2-1,.